Below, 32 T cell receptor beta chains from the same sample are listed, as sequenced in a study of beta chain features in type 1 diabetes. The entirety of the isolated RNA underwent reverse transcription, so expressed TCRB transcripts were sequenced. Method: immunoSEQ multiplex PCR; TCRdb's copy keeps in-frame clones and lacks some. The sample carries about 140,000 clones, roughly 7.2% recorded once. Sample: central memory CD4+ T cells from blood. All receptors come from a woman between 25 and 40 years old in good health.

This clone was observed at least ten times. This chain joins TRBV4-3 and TRBJ2-1, with 7 bases matching TRBD2. CDR1 and CDR2 from the germline V gene are LGHNA and YSLEER. V lost 4 bases, J lost 6 bases, and 9 bases stayed unmatched. The CDR3 length is 15 residues. The CDR3 DNA sequence: TGCGCCAGCAGCCTTAGGACTAGAGGCTCCAATGAGCAGTTCTTC. It translates to CASSLRTRGSNEQFF.

This chain uses TRBV6-5 with TRBJ2-5; maybe TRBD2 (6 bases). The CDR3 covers 15 residues. V was shortened by 2 bases and J by 1 base, with 11 bases between the two germline ends. CDR1 MNHEY and CDR2 SVGAGI come from the germline V gene. CDR3 residues: CASSYVAGIQETQYF. For the CDR3, the DNA is TGTGCCAGCAGTTACGTCGCGGGGATCCAAGAGACCCAGTACTTC.

This clone was seen many times. This rearrangement joins TRBV29-1 to TRBJ2-7; 9 nucleotides align to TRBD1. The germline CDR1 and CDR2 sequences are SQVTM and ANQGSEA. This CDR3 has 12 residues. Germline trimming cut 4 bases from V and 9 bases from J; bases unmatched to any gene: 7. Written as DNA, the CDR3 is TGCAGCGTTGCGGGGACAGGGAGGAGGCAGTACTTC. This codes for CSVAGTGRRQYF.

The chain employs TRBV6-1 and TRBJ2-7; TRBD1 matches at 10 bases. The ends lost 7 bases at V and 5 bases at J; junction bases unmatched: 2. Germline-derived CDR1 and CDR2 are MNHNS and SASEGT. This CDR3 has 12 amino acids. This CDR3 is CASKGTGDEQYF. The CDR3 DNA is TGTGCCAGCAAAGGGACAGGGGACGAGCAGTACTTC.

The gene calls are TRBV10-2 and TRBJ2-5, with a tentative D call TRBD2 (6 bases). The CDR3 contains 15 residues. Trimming removed 6 bases from V and 1 base from J, with 15 bases in between. Germline CDR1 and CDR2: WSHSY and SAAADI. In DNA form, the CDR3 reads TGCGCCAGCAGCGCAGTTGGGACTCCCCAAGAGACCCAGTACTTC. Translation gives CASSAVGTPQETQYF.

This clone occurred a few times. The chain uses TRBV19 and TRBJ2-7; 8 bases fit TRBD1. Trimming at V came to 5 bases and at J to 3 bases, leaving 9 bases not matched to a gene. CDR1 and CDR2 (germline): LNHDA, SQIVND (reference sequence). This CDR3 spans 15 amino acids. CDR3 in DNA: TGTGCCAGTAGTGCCTCCCGGACAGGGAGCTACGAGCAGTACTTC. It codes for CASSASRTGSYEQYF.

The V and J genes are TRBV2 and TRBJ2-2; D call uncertain. The CDR3 contains 12 residues. Looked up from germline, CDR1 is SNHLY and CDR2 is FYNNEI. Trimming left V 3 bases short and J 6 bases short, with 5 bases between. CDR3 DNA: TGTGCCAGCAGTGATTACTCCGGGGAGCTGTTTTTT. Translated, it gives CASSDYSGELFF.

In its sample, this clone was seen a few times. The CDR3 here is CASRPRGREGSDTQYF. The CDR3 DNA sequence: TGTGCCAGCAGACCCCGGGGGCGGGAGGGCTCAGATACGCAGTATTTT. The chain joins TRBV6-6 to TRBJ2-3; 9 bases align to TRBD2. V lost 6 bases to trimming and J lost 4 bases; unmatched junction nucleotides: 11. The CDR3 length is 16 residues. Germline V CDR1 and CDR2: MNHNY, SVGAGI (reference sequence).

The V and J genes are TRBV5-1 and TRBJ2-1; TRBD2 aligns across 13 bases. V was pared by 3 bases and J by 5 bases, with 14 bases of the junction left unmatched. The CDR3 is 19 residues long. Per the germline V gene, CDR1 is SGHRS and CDR2 is YFSETQ. CDR3 amino acids: CASSSGLAGTKSLNNEQFF. The CDR3 DNA reads as TGCGCCAGCAGCTCGGGACTAGCGGGGACAAAGAGCTTGAACAATGAGCAGTTCTTC.

The CDR3 sequence: CASSSGRGVLNRNQPQHF. Written as DNA, the CDR3 is TGTGCCAGCAGCTCGGGACGGGGGGTCCTTAATCGCAATCAGCCCCAGCATTTT. The chain joins TRBV28 to TRBJ1-5, with D possibly being TRBD1 (5 bases). V shed 6 bases and J shed 2 bases, with 23 bases lying between them. In germline, CDR1 is MDHEN, CDR2 SYDVKM. CDR3 size: 18 residues.

This clone was detected a few times. The CDR3 sequence is CASSYSTGHYGYTF. In DNA form, the CDR3 reads TGTGCCAGCAGTTACTCGACAGGGCACTATGGCTACACCTTC. The chain has TRBV6-5 and TRBJ1-2, with 7 bases that match TRBD1. CDR3 length equals 14 residues. After removal of 0 bases from V and 3 bases from J, the junction contained 1 base not matched to a gene. CDR1 and CDR2 (germline): MNHEY, SVGAGI.

Only a few counts were recorded for this clone. V usage is TRBV5-1 and J usage is TRBJ2-7; 10 bases are shared with TRBD1. CDR3 length: 13 amino acids. The germline V gene has CDR1 SGHRS and CDR2 YFSETQ. V dropped 10 bases and J dropped 5; count of bases not matched to a gene: 9. The CDR3 DNA follows: TGCGCCGGTCGAGCCGGGACAGGGGACGAGCAGTACTTC. Translation gives CAGRAGTGDEQYF.

The genes are TRBV5-4 and TRBJ2-7; 9 positions agree with TRBD1. After removal of 4 bases from V and 1 base from J, the junction contained 3 bases not matched to a gene. CDR3 size: 14 residues. In germline, CDR1 is SGHNT, CDR2 YYREEE (reference sequence). The CDR3 loop is CASSEGQGSYEQYF. The CDR3, as DNA: TGTGCCAGCAGCGAGGGACAGGGTTCCTACGAGCAGTACTTC.

The chain couples TRBV25-1 to TRBJ1-1; D remains unclear. The V end lost 6 bases, the J end lost 1 base, and 12 bases lay between the germline ends. This CDR3 comprises 14 residues. Germline V gene lookup returns CDR1 MGHDK and CDR2 SYGVNS. The CDR3 DNA is TGTGCCAGCAGCAGACCGGGGAAGAACACTGAAGCTTTCTTT. Translating gives CASSRPGKNTEAFF.

J is TRBJ1-1 and V is TRBV7-2; TRBD1 agrees at 10 bases. J lost 6 bases, V lost 1 base, and 2 bases had no gene match. Germline-derived CDR1 and CDR2 are SGHTA and FQGNSA. The CDR3 covers 14 residues. CDR3 amino acids: CASSLVGTGAEAFF. The CDR3 nucleotides read TGTGCCAGCAGCTTAGTGGGGACAGGGGCTGAAGCTTTCTTT. Full variable domain (missing parts from reference TRBV7-2 and TRBJ1-1): GAGVSQSPSNKVTEKGKDVELRCDPISGHTALYWYRQSLGQGLEFLIYFQGNSAPDKSGLPSDRFSAERTGGSVSTLTIQRTQQEDSAVYLCASSLVGTGAEAFFGQGTRLTVV.

The chain employs TRBV14 and TRBJ2-1; D not certain. Per the germline V gene, CDR1 is SGHDN and CDR2 is FVKESK. Deletions cut 0 bases from V and 0 bases from J, with 18 bases between. This CDR3 comprises 19 residues. CDR3 sequence: CASSQDPGYLLSSYNEQFF. In DNA, the CDR3 is TGTGCCAGCAGCCAAGATCCAGGATATCTCCTGAGCTCCTACAATGAGCAGTTCTTC.

The CDR3 sequence is CASSTGTDVNQPQHF. CDR3 coding DNA: TGCGCCAGCAGCACGGGGACAGACGTCAATCAGCCCCAGCATTTT. The rearrangement links TRBV5-1 to TRBJ1-5, with 7 bases lining up with TRBD1. V lost 4 bases to trimming and J lost 3 bases; unmatched junction nucleotides: 7. The CDR3 consists of 15 residues. Germline V CDR1 and CDR2: SGHRS, YFSETQ.

The CDR3 region has the DNA TGTGCCACCTCCCCTAAACCAGGCAGTACCCACTACACCTTC. Protein sequence: CATSPKPGSTHYTF. The chain is built from TRBV19 and TRBJ1-2; D gene ambiguous. The V gene lost 10 bases and the J gene lost 10 bases, with 25 bases spanning the gap. The CDR3 is 14 amino acids. The V gene's germline CDR1 is LNHDA and CDR2 SQIVND (reference sequence). Full variable domain (rest looked up from reference TRBV19 and TRBJ1-2): DGGITQSPKYLFRKEGQNVTLSCEQNLNHDAMYWYRQDPGQGLRLIYYSQIVNDFQKGDIAEGYSVSREKKESFPLTVTSAQKNPTAFYLCATSPKPGSTHYTFGSGTRLTVV.

The CDR3 is CASSLVAAANTGELFF. The CDR3 region has the DNA TGTGCCAGCAGCTTAGTAGCGGCCGCGAACACCGGGGAGCTGTTTTTT. The rearrangement uses TRBV7-2 and TRBJ2-2; TRBD2 might be the D (6 bases). CDR1 SGHTA and CDR2 FQGNSA come from the germline V gene. V was shortened by 1 base and J by 0 bases, with 9 bases between the two germline ends. The CDR3 sequence is 16 residues long.

Ten or more counts support this clone. The chain recombines TRBV29-1 with TRBJ2-4; 7 positions agree with TRBD1. V lost 3 bases and J lost 3; bases outside the gene matches: 5. Germline loops: CDR1 SQVTM, CDR2 ANQGSEA. There are 14 residues in the CDR3. The CDR3 here is CSVDGQGDKNIQYF. The CDR3 nucleotides are TGCAGCGTTGATGGTCAGGGGGACAAAAACATTCAGTACTTC.

The chain uses TRBV6-5 and TRBJ2-5; no definite D call. Germline-derived CDR1 and CDR2 are MNHEY and SVGAGI. The CDR3 is 13 residues long. V lost 5 bases, J lost 5 bases, and 12 bases lay in between. CDR3 nucleotides: TGTGCCAGCAGTCTTAACAGAGTCGAGACCCAGTACTTC. As protein: CASSLNRVETQYF.

This clone has a handful of counts. The junction departs from germline at one end; a sequencing error may be responsible. The chain employs TRBV2 and TRBJ2-7; D might be TRBD1 (6 bases). Per germline, CDR1 SNHLY and CDR2 FYNNEI. This CDR3 is built from 12 residues. The CDR3 sequence is CASGETGPKLNF. The DNA of the CDR3 is TGTGCCAGCGGGGAGACAGGCCCCAAGCTGAACTTC.

This clone was seen a few times. This chain joins TRBV10-3 and TRBJ1-1, with 9 bases identical to TRBD1. The J segment lost 4 bases and the V segment lost 7 bases, leaving 7 bases of the junction unmatched. The CDR3 has 14 amino acids. CDR1 ENHRY and CDR2 SYGVKD come from the germline V gene. The CDR3: CAITGTGLGTEAFF. The CDR3 DNA reads as TGTGCCATCACCGGGACAGGGTTGGGCACTGAAGCTTTCTTT.

The table lists this clone with a few counts. The V call is TRBV15, the J call TRBJ2-1; 11 nucleotides line up with TRBD2. The CDR3 has 16 residues. Germline V lookup: CDR1 LNHNV, CDR2 YYDKDF (reference sequence). V lost 2 bases to trimming and J lost 5 bases; unmatched junction nucleotides: 5. The CDR3 protein is CATSRKLAGDNNEQFF. In DNA form, the CDR3 reads TGTGCCACCAGCAGAAAACTAGCGGGAGACAACAATGAGCAGTTCTTC.

For the CDR3, the DNA is TGTGCCAGCAGTTCGGGACTCTTCTCTGGAAACACCATATATTTT. Its translation: CASSSGLFSGNTIYF. The genes are TRBV11-2 and TRBJ1-3, with D maybe TRBD1 (5 bases). The germline gives CDR1 SGHAT, CDR2 FQNNGV. V dropped 6 bases and J dropped 0 bases, with 12 bases sitting between them. The length of the CDR3 is 15 residues.

There are many counts of this clone. V gene TRBV18 combines with J gene TRBJ2-1; D may be TRBD2 (5 bases). V lost 5 bases to trimming and J lost 4 bases, with 9 bases between them. This CDR3 has 13 residues. The germline gives CDR1 KGHSH, CDR2 LQKENI. The CDR3 DNA follows: TGTGCCAGCTCAGAACTAGAGTACAATGAGCAGTTCTTC. Amino acid sequence: CASSELEYNEQFF.

The chain employs TRBV7-2 and TRBJ2-3; TRBD2 matches 7 bases. With V trimmed by 1 base and J by 2 bases, 6 bases remained unmatched. Per germline, CDR1 SGHTA and CDR2 FQGNSA. CDR3 length: 16 residues. The DNA of the CDR3 is TGTGCCAGCAGCTTAGGTGTCCAGCGGGACACAGATACGCAGTATTTT. Its translation is CASSLGVQRDTDTQYF.

This clone was seen a handful of times. Germline and junction disagree at one end, which may indicate a read error. The V call is TRBV2, the J call TRBJ2-3; no clear D. Germline-derived CDR1 and CDR2 are SNHLY and FYNNEI. This CDR3 region has 17 residues. Here the CDR3 DNA reads TGCGCCAGTCAACCCGAGGTCGTGAGTTGGTTCACAGATACGCAGTATTTT. Translating gives CASQPEVVSWFTDTQYF.

There are a few counts of this clone. The rearrangement links TRBV28 to TRBJ2-7, with TRBD2 matching 11 bases. V lost 6 bases and J lost 0; bases outside the gene matches: 7. The CDR3 spans 16 residues. Germline V CDR1 and CDR2: MDHEN, SYDVKM. The CDR3, as DNA: TGTGCCAGCAGGGCCGGGACTAGCGGAATCTCCTACGAGCAGTACTTC. The encoded protein is CASRAGTSGISYEQYF.

This clone was recorded at least ten times. At the DNA level, this CDR3 is encoded by other sequences in the same sample as well. This chain uses TRBV14 with TRBJ1-5; TRBD1 matches at 7 bases. From germline, CDR1 is SGHDN and CDR2 FVKESK. The CDR3 is 14 amino acids. V lost 6 bases to trimming and J lost 3 bases; unmatched junction nucleotides: 5. The CDR3 reads CASSRQGTNQPQHF. The CDR3 region has the DNA TGTGCCAGCAGTCGACAGGGAACCAATCAGCCCCAGCATTTT. The full variable domain, in which reference TRBV14 and TRBJ1-5 provide the parts outside the CDR3, is EAGVTQFPSHSVIEKGQTVTLRCDPISGHDNLYWYRRVMGKEIKFLLHFVKESKQDESGMPNNRFLAERTGGTYSTLKVQPAELEDSGVYFCASSRQGTNQPQHFGDGTRLSIL.

The chain combines TRBV5-1 with TRBJ1-2, with D hard to call. The CDR3 extends over 14 amino acids. V was pared by 4 bases and J by 4 bases, with 14 bases between. The germline gives CDR1 SGHRS, CDR2 YFSETQ. The CDR3 loop reads CASSPGAGSYGYTF. The DNA of the CDR3 is TGCGCCAGCAGCCCTGGTGCGGGTAGCTATGGCTACACCTTC.

This clone was seen a handful of times. The J gene is TRBJ2-7, the V gene TRBV28; 9 bases match TRBD1. The CDR3 runs to 17 residues. Per germline, CDR1 MDHEN and CDR2 SYDVKM. V gave up 2 bases and J gave up 5 bases; unmatched junction bases: 13. CDR3 sequence reads: CASSLSEQGAIVHEQYF. The CDR3 DNA sequence: TGTGCCAGCAGTTTAAGTGAACAGGGGGCGATTGTCCACGAGCAGTACTTC.